This T cell receptor (beta chain) was sequenced in a study of beta chain features in type 1 diabetes. Findings and caveats of the study: Healthy donors had naive, central memory and Treg TCRB repertoires that appeared less similar than those seen among patients.

The entirety of the isolated RNA underwent reverse transcription, so expressed TCRB transcripts were sequenced. Produced via immunoSEQ multiplex PCR; TCRdb's table is partial and in-frame only. The repertoire includes hundreds of thousands of clones, less than 20% of them detected once, and about 0.097% sits in the top ten. About this clone: The target antigen is unknown.

V lost 7 bases, J lost 6 bases, and 9 bases stayed unmatched. Germline assignment: CDR1 MNHEY and CDR2 SMNVEV (reference sequence). The CDR3 contains 13 residues. Populations obtained by sorting all exceeded 95% purity. The sequence came from a man between 18 and 35 years old in good health. The chain carries TRBV27 and TRBJ2-7; 7 positions match TRBD2. Sequenced material: naive CD4+ T cells from blood. Here the CDR3 reads CASTASGLSEQYF. CDR3 bases: TGTGCCAGCACTGCTAGCGGTCTCTCCGAGCAGTACTTC.